This T cell receptor beta chain was documented in a study of Ad26.COV2.S vaccination and SARS-CoV-2 variants. Treatment specified: about 20 received Ad26.COV2.S at low or high dose, single or two shots; several received placebo; per-sample allocation not given. Sample collection was performed on day 63 after the first vaccine or placebo injection. The donor was a Boston adult aged 18-55 years. Trimming removed 0 bases at V and 4 bases at J, with 18 bases between. The germline gives CDR1 MGHRA, CDR2 YSYEKL. The CDR3 contains 17 residues. Sequenced by immunoSEQ multiplex PCR; TCRdb stores in-frame clones only, minus some. The sample yields roughly 390,000 clones, approximately 91% seen once.

The starting material was peripheral blood, obtained in a trial of Ad26.COV2.S vaccine versus placebo. The chain is built from TRBV4-1 and TRBJ1-2; tentative D call: TRBD1 (5 bases). The sequence was obtained from a person between 18 and 65 years old who received the Ad26.COV2.S COVID-19 vaccine or a placebo. CDR3 DNA: TGCGCCAGCAGCCAAGACCATCGGGGCACCGAACTCTATGGCTACACCTTC. Translating gives CASSQDHRGTELYGYTF.